A single sample is the source of the 32 T cell receptor beta chains below, sequenced in a study of blood T cell repertoires in COVID-19. Using immunoSEQ multiplex PCR, the repertoire was profiled, and TCRdb retains in-frame clones only, with some absent. The sample has 400,000 to 550,000 clones, 80% to 90% seen once. Sequencing was done on a sample of peripheral blood. The receptors were sampled from a woman in her 30s with acute or convalescent COVID-19.

The chain couples TRBV6-2 or TRBV6-3 to TRBJ2-6, with D perhaps TRBD1 (5 bases). Between the trimmed V and J ends, which lost 1 base and 15 bases, there was a span of 10 bases. Germline V gene lookup returns CDR1 MNHEY and CDR2 SVGEGT. The CDR3 consists of 12 residues. CDR3 protein: CASSYLGPALTF. The CDR3 DNA follows: TGTGCCAGCAGTTACTTGGGGCCAGCCCTGACTTTC.

This clone was detected only a few times. The chain links TRBV5-1 to TRBJ2-7; TRBD1 matches at 10 bases. The V gene end was trimmed by 5 bases and the J gene end by 2 bases; junction bases not matched to a gene: 7. The CDR3 runs to 15 residues. The V gene's germline CDR1 is SGHRS and CDR2 YFSETQ. CDR3 sequence: CASRPGQGGTYEQYF. As DNA, the CDR3 is TGCGCCAGCAGGCCCGGACAGGGGGGTACCTACGAGCAGTACTTC.

V and J are TRBV4-1 and TRBJ1-1; D uncertain. Trimming stripped 1 base from V and 7 bases from J, with 7 bases between. The CDR3 totals 12 residues. The germline CDR1 and CDR2 sequences are MGHRA and YSYEKL. The CDR3 spells CASSQVGREAFF. The CDR3 nucleotides read TGCGCCAGCAGCCAAGTTGGCCGTGAAGCTTTCTTT.

This clone has a single count. V and J are TRBV7-9 and TRBJ2-3; D not certain. The CDR3 runs 14 residues. Germline values: CDR1 SEHNR, CDR2 FQNEAQ (reference sequence). V was shortened by 5 bases and J by 4 bases, with 13 bases between the two germline ends. CDR3 nucleotide sequence: TGTGCCAGCAGCGATTATATTCAGGCAGATACGCAGTATTTT. It translates to CASSDYIQADTQYF.

Here the CDR3 reads CASSLYAVRRDGPSGNTIYF. As DNA, the CDR3 is TGTGCCAGCAGTTTATACGCCGTACGGAGGGACGGCCCCTCTGGAAACACCATATATTTT. The chain uses TRBV28 and TRBJ1-3; D might be TRBD1 (5 bases). The V end was cut by 1 base, the J end by 0 bases, with 22 bases between. CDR3 size: 20 residues. CDR1 and CDR2 (germline): MDHEN, SYDVKM.

This clone was seen just once. The chain combines TRBV18 with TRBJ2-2; D uncertain. V was pared by 4 bases and J by 3 bases, with 12 bases between. Germline V gene sequence: CDR1 KGHSH, CDR2 LQKENI. This CDR3 comprises 15 residues. The CDR3 DNA reads TGTGCCAGCTCACTTTTCCATTCGGACACCGGGGAGCTGTTTTTT. Its translation: CASSLFHSDTGELFF.

This chain uses TRBV2 with TRBJ1-5; 7 bases map to TRBD1. With V trimmed by 7 bases and J by 4 bases, 10 bases remained unmatched. The germline V gene has CDR1 SNHLY and CDR2 FYNNEI. The CDR3 is made up of 15 amino acids. CDR3 region: CASKVGRQGNQPQHF. For the CDR3, the DNA is TGTGCCAGCAAGGTTGGGAGACAGGGAAATCAGCCCCAGCATTTT.

The chain employs TRBV4-1 and TRBJ2-4, with D perhaps matching TRBD1 (6 bases). The germline gives CDR1 MGHRA, CDR2 YSYEKL. CDR3 size: 14 residues. V lost 4 bases and J lost 3, with 10 bases in between. This CDR3 is CASSLVDSKNIQYF. CDR3 bases: TGCGCCAGCAGCCTCGTGGACAGCAAAAACATTCAGTACTTC.

The chain employs TRBV28 and TRBJ2-1; 11 positions agree with TRBD2. The J segment lost 6 bases and the V segment lost 5 bases, leaving 18 bases of the junction unmatched. The CDR3 covers 19 residues. Germline V gene data show CDR1 as MDHEN and CDR2 as SYDVKM. The DNA for the CDR3 is TGTGCCAGCAGTCCCCCGGGTAGCGGGGGGGCCTTTTTCGCCAATGAGCAGTTCTTC. Amino acids: CASSPPGSGGAFFANEQFF.

This chain uses TRBV11-3 with TRBJ2-5; TRBD1 matches 8 bases. Trimming removed 8 bases from V and 3 bases from J; junction bases left unmatched: 2. This CDR3 contains 12 residues. CDR1 is SGHNT and CDR2 is YENEEA in the germline V gene. The CDR3 DNA follows: TGTGCCAGCGGACAGGGAGAAGAGACCCAGTACTTC. Translation gives CASGQGEETQYF.

The chain is built from TRBV4-1 and TRBJ2-5, with 11 bases aligning to TRBD2. The CDR3 is made up of 19 amino acids. The ends lost 0 bases at V and 2 bases at J; junction bases unmatched: 11. Germline CDR1 reads MGHRA; CDR2 reads YSYEKL. The CDR3 sequence is CASSQDFASGGTLQETQYF. CDR3 nucleotide sequence: TGCGCCAGCAGCCAAGACTTCGCTAGCGGGGGGACGCTACAAGAGACCCAGTACTTC.

The CDR3 sequence: CACHRLLGGTEAFF. The CDR3 DNA reads as TGTGCCTGCCATCGGCTTCTGGGGGGGACTGAAGCTTTCTTT. The genes are TRBV2 and TRBJ1-1; possible D gene TRBD1, 5 bases. The CDR3 has 14 residues. Trimming shortened V by 11 bases and J by 5 bases, and 21 bases separated the two germline ends. CDR1 and CDR2 (germline): SNHLY, FYNNEI.

The chain is built from TRBV5-6 and TRBJ2-1; 8 bases are a match to TRBD2. Per the germline V gene, CDR1 is SGHDT and CDR2 is YYEEEE. The CDR3 has 16 amino acids. With 4 bases clipped from V and 0 bases from J, the junction kept 6 bases outside the gene matches. CDR3 sequence reads: CASSDSGAGSYNEQFF. The CDR3 DNA reads as TGTGCCAGCAGCGATAGCGGGGCTGGCTCCTACAATGAGCAGTTCTTC.

This chain links TRBV14 with TRBJ2-4; 8 bases are a match to TRBD1. Germline values: CDR1 SGHDN, CDR2 FVKESK. The V gene end was trimmed by 4 bases and the J gene end by 6 bases; junction bases not matched to a gene: 5. The CDR3 consists of 14 residues. CDR3: CASSLGTGPNIQYF. CDR3 coding DNA: TGTGCCAGCAGCCTAGGGACAGGTCCAAACATTCAGTACTTC. Variable domain in full (rest from reference TRBV14 and TRBJ2-4): EAGVTQFPSHSVIEKGQTVTLRCDPISGHDNLYWYRRVMGKEIKFLLHFVKESKQDESGMPNNRFLAERTGGTYSTLKVQPAELEDSGVYFCASSLGTGPNIQYFGAGTRLSVL.

The chain combines TRBV13 with TRBJ2-5, with unresolved D. Trimming removed 5 bases at V and 5 bases at J, with 12 bases between. There are 13 residues in the CDR3. The germline V gene encodes CDR1 PRHDT and CDR2 FYEKMQ (reference sequence). The CDR3 DNA reads TGTGCCAGCAGCCCCCGCCCAGCGGAGACCCAGTACTTC. Amino acids: CASSPRPAETQYF. Complete variable domain (other parts from reference TRBV13 and TRBJ2-5): AAGVIQSPRHLIKEKRETATLKCYPIPRHDTVYWYQQGPGQDPQFLISFYEKMQSDKGSIPDRFSAQQFSDYHSELNMSSLELGDSALYFCASSPRPAETQYFGPGTRLLVL.

The V and J genes are TRBV3-1 (or the pseudogene TRBV3-2) and TRBJ2-7; no definite D call. V was clipped by 1 base and J by 2 bases, with 15 bases between them. CDR1 and CDR2 (germline): LGHDT, YNNKEL (reference sequence). This CDR3 region has 16 residues. The CDR3 reads CASSQGSSRPTYEQYF. The CDR3 DNA follows: TGTGCCAGCAGCCAAGGGTCGAGCCGTCCTACCTACGAGCAGTACTTC.

V and J are TRBV4-2 and TRBJ1-2; D ambiguous. The germline V gene has CDR1 LGHNA and CDR2 YNFKEQ. CDR3 length equals 17 residues. V dropped 0 bases and J dropped 3 bases, with 17 bases sitting between them. In nucleotides, the CDR3 is TGTGCCAGCAGCCAAGACGGAGGCAAACGGATCTACTATGGCTACACCTTC. Translated, it gives CASSQDGGKRIYYGYTF.

A single count supports this clone. The gene calls are TRBV9 and TRBJ2-7, with a possible D match to TRBD2 (5 bases). V was trimmed by 3 bases and J by 4 bases, leaving 14 bases between them. This CDR3 is built from 14 residues. Germline assignment: CDR1 SGDLS and CDR2 YYNGEE. CDR3 bases: TGTGCCAGCAGCGCAACTAGTAAACCGTACGAGCAGTACTTC. Translation gives CASSATSKPYEQYF.

The rearrangement uses TRBV11-2 and TRBJ1-6, with 7 bases identical to TRBD1. The V and J ends lost 5 bases and 13 bases, in that order; junction bases with no gene match: 14. CDR3 length equals 15 residues. Germline V CDR1 and CDR2: SGHAT, FQNNGV. CDR3 DNA: TGTGCCAGCAGCGTACACCGGGACAGTCACTTGCCCCTCCACTTT. Protein sequence: CASSVHRDSHLPLHF.

The rearrangement joins TRBV5-3 to TRBJ2-3, with D unclear. Being an ORF, TRBV5-3 has a function that is uncertain. Between the trimmed V and J ends, which lost 3 bases and 2 bases, there was a span of 16 bases. CDR3 length: 16 amino acids. The CDR3 reads CARSSLVTRPTDTQYF. The CDR3 nucleotides are TGTGCCAGAAGCTCCCTCGTTACTCGCCCCACAGATACGCAGTATTTT.

The chain has TRBV11-2 and TRBJ1-1; TRBD1 might be the D (5 bases). The CDR3 spans 13 residues. Looked up from germline, CDR1 is SGHAT and CDR2 is FQNNGV. Trimming took 10 bases from V and 1 from J, leaving 13 bases between them. Here the CDR3 DNA reads TGTGCCACCGGGGGGGAGGGGAACACTGAAGCTTTCTTT. This translates into CATGGEGNTEAFF.

The V and J genes are TRBV3-1 (or the pseudogene TRBV3-2) and TRBJ1-2; 7 positions match TRBD1. Losses at the gene ends were 4 bases for V and 5 bases for J; bases not matched to a gene: 13. The germline gives CDR1 LGHDT, CDR2 YNNKEL (reference sequence). The length of the CDR3 is 16 residues. The CDR3 DNA reads as TGTGCCAGCAGCCCTACCGGGACAGCTCGGACTTATGGCTACACCTTC. Translation gives CASSPTGTARTYGYTF.

This clone was counted once. V is TRBV2 and J is TRBJ2-3, with TRBD2 as a possible D gene (5 bases). This CDR3 has 14 residues. The ends were cut back, 4 bases at V and 1 base at J, with 9 bases in the middle. The germline V gene has CDR1 SNHLY and CDR2 FYNNEI. CDR3 in DNA: TGTGCCAGCAGTGCTTCGCGGGGCACAGATACGCAGTATTTT. Translation gives CASSASRGTDTQYF.

This chain links TRBV4-2 with TRBJ2-1, with 11 positions matching TRBD2. Looked up from germline, CDR1 is LGHNA and CDR2 is YNFKEQ. The J segment lost 5 bases and the V segment lost 0 bases, leaving 6 bases of the junction unmatched. The CDR3 runs to 17 residues. The CDR3 DNA follows: TGTGCCAGCAGCCAAGAGCACGGGACTAGCGGAAACAATGAGCAGTTCTTC. This translates into CASSQEHGTSGNNEQFF.

V gene TRBV29-1 combines with J gene TRBJ2-1; 7 positions match TRBD2. There are 13 residues in the CDR3. CDR1 and CDR2 (germline): SQVTM, ANQGSEA. Germline trimming cut 3 bases from V and 8 bases from J; bases unmatched to any gene: 7. The CDR3, as DNA: TGCAGCGTTGATGGGACCCGGGGGGATGAGCAGTTCTTC. The encoded protein is CSVDGTRGDEQFF.

The rearrangement joins TRBV27 to TRBJ2-7; D remains unclear. This CDR3 comprises 13 residues. Germline CDR1 is MNHEY and CDR2 is SMNVEV (reference sequence). V dropped 6 bases and J dropped 3 bases, with 12 bases sitting between them. The CDR3 DNA reads TGTGCCAGCAGCCAACGGGTTGACTACGAGCAGTACTTC. Residues: CASSQRVDYEQYF.

The chain combines TRBV11-3 with TRBJ2-3; 10 bases align to TRBD2. This CDR3 spans 15 amino acids. Germline V gene lookup returns CDR1 SGHNT and CDR2 YENEEA. V was pared by 5 bases and J by 2 bases, with 4 bases of the junction left unmatched. This chain's CDR3 is CASSPSGGATDTQYF. CDR3 sequence (DNA): TGTGCCAGCAGCCCAAGCGGGGGGGCCACAGATACGCAGTATTTT.

CDR3 nucleotide sequence: TGTGCCAGCAGCTTGGAGCTAGCGGGGGAAGAGACCCAGTACTTC. This encodes CASSLELAGEETQYF. The chain links TRBV5-4 to TRBJ2-5; 10 nucleotides match TRBD2. V shed 0 bases and J 3 bases; nucleotides not matched to a gene: 2. From germline, CDR1 is SGHNT and CDR2 YYREEE (reference sequence). The CDR3 is 15 residues long.

The V gene is TRBV6-5, the J gene TRBJ2-5; D is unclear. V was clipped by 6 bases and J by 0 bases, with 14 bases between them. This CDR3 is 15 amino acids long. Germline V gene data show CDR1 as MNHEY and CDR2 as SVGAGI. CDR3 nucleotide sequence: TGTGCCAGCAGCCTCATTTGGAGCCACCAAGAGACCCAGTACTTC. Encoded protein: CASSLIWSHQETQYF.

The V call is TRBV5-4, the J call TRBJ1-6, with a possible D match to TRBD1 (6 bases). Looked up from germline, CDR1 is SGHNT and CDR2 is YYREEE (reference sequence). This CDR3 comprises 17 residues. Trimming pared 4 bases from V and 5 bases from J, leaving 19 bases between. The chain's CDR3 is CASSGNAGEGNNSPLHF. The CDR3 region has the DNA TGTGCCAGCAGCGGCAACGCAGGGGAAGGGAATAATTCACCCCTCCACTTT.

The chain combines TRBV29-1 with TRBJ1-2; D not certain. The germline gives CDR1 SQVTM, CDR2 ANQGSEA. Trimming pared 7 bases from V and 4 bases from J, leaving 16 bases between. This CDR3 has 13 amino acids. The CDR3, as DNA: TGCAGCGCCGAGACGGGAGATACCTATGGCTACACCTTC. Protein product: CSAETGDTYGYTF.

This chain connects TRBV28 to TRBJ2-3, with a weak D call TRBD1 (6 bases). Between the trimmed V and J ends, which lost 6 bases and 0 bases, there was a span of 13 bases. This CDR3 has 15 amino acids. Per the germline V gene, CDR1 is MDHEN and CDR2 is SYDVKM. The CDR3: CASRRTASSTDTQYF. CDR3 DNA sequence: TGTGCCAGCAGGCGGACAGCATCTAGCACAGATACGCAGTATTTT.